Presented here are 25 T cell receptor beta chains from one specimen sequenced in a study of T cell responses to AZD1222 COVID-19 vaccine. The protocol was immunoSEQ multiplex PCR, while the TCRdb copy is restricted to in-frame clones and leaves out a portion. The sample lists more than 150,000 clones, approximately 94% seen once, with 1.6% in the top ten. The specimen was peripheral blood, collected 28 days after the second AZD1222 dose. These receptors all stem from an adult who received the AZD1222 COVID-19 vaccine.

This rearrangement joins TRBV6-1 to TRBJ2-6, with a tentative D call TRBD2 (7 bases). Germline loops: CDR1 MNHNS, CDR2 SASEGT. The CDR3 runs 19 residues. V lost 8 bases and J lost 2, with 25 bases in between. CDR3 protein: CASRASPGGLTTGANVLTF. In DNA, the CDR3 is TGTGCCAGCCGTGCCTCTCCCGGGGGGCTGACGACTGGGGCCAACGTCCTGACTTTC.

The gene calls are TRBV5-1 and TRBJ1-1, with a weak D call TRBD1 (5 bases). The germline gives CDR1 SGHRS, CDR2 YFSETQ. Trimming took off 0 bases at V and 4 bases at J, with 10 bases between the two ends. This CDR3 is built from 14 residues. DNA of the CDR3: TGCGCCAGCAGCTTGGGGGTGGGGACCACTGAAGCTTTCTTT. Translated, it gives CASSLGVGTTEAFF.

The chain combines TRBV27 with TRBJ2-1, with TRBD2 identical over 8 bases. CDR3 length equals 15 residues. The germline V gene encodes CDR1 MNHEY and CDR2 SMNVEV (reference sequence). Trimming took 4 bases from V and 0 from J; bases not matched to a gene: 2. CDR3 sequence reads: CASSWSGGSYNEQFF. CDR3 sequence (DNA): TGTGCCAGCAGTTGGAGCGGGGGCTCCTACAATGAGCAGTTCTTC.

The chain employs TRBV4-1 and TRBJ1-4, with 8 positions matching TRBD1. Germline V gene sequence: CDR1 MGHRA, CDR2 YSYEKL. This CDR3 contains 16 residues. J lost 0 bases, V lost 4 bases, and 4 bases had no gene match. CDR3 region: CASSPGQGSTNEKLFF. DNA for the CDR3: TGCGCCAGCAGCCCCGGACAGGGTTCAACTAATGAAAAACTGTTTTTT.

This chain links TRBV4-3 with TRBJ1-2; D remains ambiguous. V gave up 1 base and J gave up 4 bases, with 16 bases separating them. This CDR3 comprises 16 residues. Germline V CDR1 and CDR2: LGHNA, YSLEER. CDR3 residues: CASSQAWESRSYGYTF. The CDR3 DNA is TGCGCCAGCAGCCAAGCCTGGGAATCCCGCTCCTATGGCTACACCTTC.

The chain recombines TRBV18 with TRBJ2-1; a possible D gene is TRBD2 (6 bases). Looked up from germline, CDR1 is KGHSH and CDR2 is LQKENI. V was clipped by 3 bases and J by 10 bases, with 10 bases between them. The CDR3 is 12 residues long. CDR3 in DNA: TGTGCCAGCTCACCGGGCGCGGGGGAGCAGTTCTTC. Its protein product is CASSPGAGEQFF.

The chain uses TRBV7-9 and TRBJ2-7; D is uncertain. The CDR3 spans 13 residues. V was shortened by 3 bases and J by 1 base, with 7 bases between the two germline ends. Germline lookup yields CDR1 SEHNR and CDR2 FQNEAQ (reference sequence). The CDR3 DNA sequence: TGTGCCAGCAGCTTTTTCGGTTCCTACGAGCAGTACTTC. Protein: CASSFFGSYEQYF.

The V call is TRBV7-9, the J call TRBJ2-3; D may be TRBD2 (6 bases). CDR1 is SEHNR, CDR2 FQNEAQ, per germline (reference sequence). The CDR3 totals 14 residues. The V gene lost 6 bases and the J gene lost 4 bases, with 14 bases spanning the gap. CDR3 in DNA: TGTGCCAGCAGTACGACGGGAGTTCCAGATACGCAGTATTTT. It yields the protein CASSTTGVPDTQYF.

The chain recombines TRBV6-5 with TRBJ1-4; perhaps TRBD1 as D (5 bases). This CDR3 is built from 16 residues. CDR1 is MNHEY and CDR2 is SVGAGI in the germline V gene. The germline V and J ends were trimmed by 4 bases and 0 bases, with 12 bases remaining between them. CDR3 residues: CASSSPLGATNEKLFF. Here the CDR3 DNA reads TGTGCCAGCAGTTCCCCCTTAGGGGCAACTAATGAAAAACTGTTTTTT.

CDR3 nucleotide sequence: TGTGCCAGTAGTCTTTCTTCGGGGCGGGTGGGCACCCAGTACTTC. Amino acids: CASSLSSGRVGTQYF. This chain connects TRBV19 to TRBJ2-5; D tentatively reads TRBD1 or TRBD2 (5 bases each). The germline CDR1 and CDR2 sequences are LNHDA and SQIVND (reference sequence). The CDR3 spans 15 residues. V was pared by 5 bases and J by 8 bases, with 21 bases between.

V gene TRBV9 combines with J gene TRBJ2-5; tentatively, D is TRBD2 (5 bases). The germline gives CDR1 SGDLS, CDR2 YYNGEE. The ends were cut back, 4 bases at V and 5 bases at J, with 18 bases in the middle. This CDR3 spans 15 amino acids. As DNA, the CDR3 is TGTGCCAGCAGCCCCGTAAGCTCCCGGAGGGAGACCCAGTACTTC. The encoded protein is CASSPVSSRRETQYF.

The chain recombines TRBV6-1 with TRBJ1-2, with D perhaps matching TRBD1 (5 bases). The CDR3 length is 14 residues. Germline V gene lookup returns CDR1 MNHNS and CDR2 SASEGT. V was shortened by 3 bases and J by 4 bases, with 12 bases between the two germline ends. CDR3 nucleotides: TGTGCCAGCAGTGATCCCGGGACGCCCTATGGCTACACCTTC. This codes for CASSDPGTPYGYTF.

This sequence joins TRBV27 and TRBJ2-2; 10 bases are shared with TRBD1. The trim removed 5 bases at V and 1 base at J, leaving 4 bases unmatched. This CDR3 is built from 16 residues. Germline CDR1 MNHEY, CDR2 SMNVEV (reference sequence). CDR3 region: CASSGQGGLNTGELFF. The CDR3 DNA reads as TGTGCCAGCAGTGGACAGGGGGGCTTGAACACCGGGGAGCTGTTTTTT.

The chain links TRBV11-1 to TRBJ2-3, with 7 nucleotides matching TRBD2. Germline trimming cut 2 bases from V and 2 bases from J; bases unmatched to any gene: 7. The CDR3 consists of 16 residues. The V gene's germline CDR1 is SGHAT and CDR2 FQDESV (reference sequence). The DNA for the CDR3 is TGTGCCAGCAGCTTAAATCCGGGGGGTTCCACAGATACGCAGTATTTT. Its translation is CASSLNPGGSTDTQYF.

V usage is TRBV2 and J usage is TRBJ1-5, with 9 nucleotides matching TRBD1. The V gene's germline CDR1 is SNHLY and CDR2 FYNNEI. With V trimmed by 7 bases and J by 4 bases, 5 bases remained unmatched. This CDR3 has 14 amino acids. CDR3 region: CASKGDRENQPQHF. CDR3 nucleotides: TGTGCCAGCAAGGGGGACAGGGAAAATCAGCCCCAGCATTTT.

On this clone itself: This sample also contains other DNA sequences that code for the same CDR3. This chain joins TRBV18 and TRBJ2-7; 9 bases map to TRBD2. V dropped 2 bases and J dropped 2; count of bases not matched to a gene: 7. CDR1 KGHSH and CDR2 LQKENI come from the germline V gene. The CDR3 is 16 residues long. CDR3 in amino acids: CASSPVGREGPYEQYF. The CDR3 region has the DNA TGTGCCAGCTCACCAGTCGGGCGGGAGGGACCCTACGAGCAGTACTTC. Filled out from reference TRBV18 and TRBJ2-7, the complete variable domain reads NAGVMQNPRHLVRRRGQEARLRCSPMKGHSHVYWYRQLPEEGLKFMVYLQKENIIDESGMPKERFSAEFPKEGPSILRIQQVVRGDSAAYFCASSPVGREGPYEQYFGPGTRLTVT.

The sample holds a few counts of this clone. The chain couples TRBV6-4 to TRBJ2-2; D unresolved. This CDR3 region has 15 residues. Germline lookup yields CDR1 MRHNA and CDR2 SNTAGT. Trimming took off 5 bases at V and 2 bases at J, with 12 bases between the two ends. The CDR3 DNA reads TGTGCCAGCAGTCCCGACGGTACAAACACCGGGGAGCTGTTTTTT. Encoded protein: CASSPDGTNTGELFF.

This chain connects TRBV6-5 to TRBJ2-1, with 12 positions matching TRBD2. With V trimmed by 8 bases and J by 4 bases, 6 bases remained unmatched. This CDR3 region has 15 residues. Per the germline V gene, CDR1 is MNHEY and CDR2 is SVGAGI. CDR3 sequence: CASRVLAGGYNEQFF. The CDR3, as DNA: TGTGCCAGCCGGGTACTAGCGGGAGGTTACAATGAGCAGTTCTTC.

This chain links TRBV25-1 with TRBJ2-1; D perhaps matches TRBD1 (6 bases). CDR3 length: 17 amino acids. Germline-derived CDR1 and CDR2 are MGHDK and SYGVNS. The V end was cut by 2 bases, the J end by 0 bases, with 14 bases between. In DNA form, the CDR3 reads TGTGCCAGCAGTGAAGGCCCCCTGGGGGCCTCCTACAATGAGCAGTTCTTC. This translates into CASSEGPLGASYNEQFF.

The V call is TRBV30, the J call TRBJ2-5; D ambiguous. Germline CDR1 reads GTSNPN; CDR2 reads SVGIG (reference sequence). The CDR3 is 13 residues long. Trimming pared 3 bases from V and 1 base from J, leaving 9 bases between. The CDR3 coding sequence is TGTGCCTGGAGCGCCGGCAGCCAAGAGACCCAGTACTTC. Residues: CAWSAGSQETQYF.

The chain combines TRBV4-3 with TRBJ2-7; 10 bases agree with TRBD1. This CDR3 comprises 17 residues. Germline lookup yields CDR1 LGHNA and CDR2 YSLEER. J gave up 5 bases and V 0 bases, and 10 bases lay outside the gene matches. The CDR3 DNA reads as TGCGCCAGCAGCCAAGACCCTCTCCCCGGGACAGGGGACGAGCAGTACTTC. Protein sequence: CASSQDPLPGTGDEQYF.

The chain couples TRBV28 to TRBJ1-2, with TRBD1 matching 9 bases. The CDR3 contains 14 residues. Trimming cost V 0 bases and J 6 bases; bases outside gene matches: 2. The V gene's germline CDR1 is MDHEN and CDR2 SYDVKM. The CDR3 here is CASSLWGQGNGYTF. The CDR3 DNA sequence: TGTGCCAGCAGTTTATGGGGACAGGGAAATGGCTACACCTTC.

The chain combines TRBV13 with TRBJ1-1; D remains unclear. This CDR3 is built from 14 residues. Germline values: CDR1 PRHDT, CDR2 FYEKMQ (reference sequence). Trimming cost V 5 bases and J 3 bases, with 13 bases left between them. CDR3 nucleotide sequence: TGTGCCAGCAGCCCCGCGAACCGACACACTGAAGCTTTCTTT. Translating gives CASSPANRHTEAFF.

The chain has TRBV5-6 and TRBJ1-6, with D unclear. Germline-derived CDR1 and CDR2 are SGHDT and YYEEEE. Between the trimmed V and J ends, which lost 6 bases and 8 bases, there was a span of 12 bases. The CDR3 loop spans 13 amino acids. The CDR3, as DNA: TGTGCCAGCAACCAATTTAGGCATTCACCCCTCCACTTT. It codes for CASNQFRHSPLHF.

The chain carries TRBV3-1 (or the pseudogene TRBV3-2) and TRBJ2-1; TRBD2 might be the D (7 bases). The V gene's germline CDR1 is LGHDT and CDR2 YNNKEL (reference sequence). V was pared by 3 bases and J by 0 bases, with 9 bases between. The CDR3 totals 15 residues. The DNA for the CDR3 is TGTGCCAGCAGCCAGGGAGGGGGCTCCTACAATGAGCAGTTCTTC. It specifies CASSQGGGSYNEQFF.